What follows are 17 T cell receptor beta chains derived from one specimen sequenced in a study of CD8+ T cells in alopecia areata. Investigators isolated RNA and reverse transcribed it into cDNA to act as the sequencing template. The table came from immunoSEQ multiplex PCR; TCRdb's copy has only in-frame clones and leaves some out. The sample contains some 210,000 clones, roughly three fifths of which appear only once. Described treatment: oral pan-JAK inhibitor, 5-10 mg twice daily. This specimen consisted of CD4+ T cells sorted from blood, obtained around week 44, from a patient treated with tofacitinib. The receptors were sampled from a human donor with alopecia areata.

This clone was seen only a few times. This sequence joins TRBV29-1 and TRBJ2-7; D gene ambiguous. Germline CDR1 reads SQVTM; CDR2 reads ANQGSEA. V shed 7 bases and J shed 4 bases, with 11 bases lying between them. CDR3 length equals 11 residues. The CDR3 coding sequence is TGCAGCGCTATGACAACGTACGAGCAGTACTTC. Its translation: CSAMTTYEQYF.

This chain uses TRBV7-2 with TRBJ2-7; no clear D gene. The germline V gene has CDR1 SGHTA and CDR2 FQGNSA. Trimming shortened V by 2 bases and J by 5 bases, and 4 bases separated the two germline ends. This CDR3 comprises 11 residues. CDR3 sequence reads: CASSLYDEQYF. CDR3 in DNA: TGTGCCAGCAGCTTATACGACGAGCAGTACTTC.

Points on this clone: A single base separates this from a much larger clone, so it may be a read error. The identical CDR3 is also encoded by other nucleotide sequences in the sample. The CDR3 loop reads CASSLALGTDTQYF. The DNA for the CDR3 is TGTGCCAGCAGCTTAGCTTTGGGCACAGATACGCAGTATTTT. V is TRBV7-2 and J is TRBJ2-3; no clear D. Germline CDR1 SGHTA, CDR2 FQGNSA. The ends were cut back, 0 bases at V and 1 base at J, with 5 bases in the middle. The CDR3 runs 14 residues.

This clone was recorded at least ten times. The chain carries TRBV19 and TRBJ1-1; D remains unclear. Per germline, CDR1 LNHDA and CDR2 SQIVND (reference sequence). With 3 bases removed from V and 5 bases from J, the gap between germline ends came to 13 bases. The CDR3 spans 14 residues. CDR3 sequence: CASSIWGMSTEAFF. DNA of the CDR3: TGTGCCAGTAGTATTTGGGGAATGAGTACTGAAGCTTTCTTT. Using reference TRBV19 and TRBJ1-1 for the parts outside the CDR3, the full variable domain is DGGITQSPKYLFRKEGQNVTLSCEQNLNHDAMYWYRQDPGQGLRLIYYSQIVNDFQKGDIAEGYSVSREKKESFPLTVTSAQKNPTAFYLCASSIWGMSTEAFFGQGTRLTVV.

This chain uses TRBV7-8 with TRBJ2-4, with 11 nucleotides matching TRBD1. V lost 5 bases and J lost 10; bases outside the gene matches: 7. The length of the CDR3 is 14 residues. Germline assignment: CDR1 SGHVS and CDR2 FQNEAQ. In DNA, the CDR3 is TGTGCCAGCAGCCGATCCGGGACAGGGGGTATTCAGTACTTC. Amino acid sequence: CASSRSGTGGIQYF.

The chain uses TRBV19 and TRBJ2-1; 10 bases line up with TRBD1. Germline CDR1 is LNHDA and CDR2 is SQIVND (reference sequence). Germline trimming cut 6 bases from V and 8 bases from J; bases unmatched to any gene: 7. The CDR3 extends over 14 amino acids. The CDR3 reads CASSMGQGIDEQFF. The CDR3 nucleotides read TGTGCCAGTAGCATGGGACAGGGGATCGATGAGCAGTTCTTC.

J is TRBJ1-6 and V is TRBV30; maybe TRBD1 (5 bases). This CDR3 contains 16 residues. The germline CDR1 and CDR2 sequences are GTSNPN and SVGIG (reference sequence). V lost 3 bases to trimming and J lost 4 bases, with 16 bases between them. CDR3 in DNA: TGTGCCTGGAGCTCAGGGAAAACCTTTTATAATTCACCCCTCCACTTT. This gives the protein CAWSSGKTFYNSPLHF. Based on the CDR3 plus reference TRBV30 and TRBJ1-6, the full variable domain is SQTIHQWPATLVQPVGSPLSLECTVEGTSNPNLYWYRQAAGRGLQLLFYSVGIGQISSEVPQNLSASRPQDRQFILSSKKLLLSDSGFYLCAWSSGKTFYNSPLHFGNGTRLTVT.

The chain combines TRBV10-2 with TRBJ1-1; TRBD1 might be the D (6 bases). Trimming removed 8 bases at V and 7 bases at J, with 11 bases between. Germline CDR1 and CDR2: WSHSY and SAAADI. This CDR3 is built from 11 residues. As DNA, the CDR3 is TGCGCCAGCGGAAGGACAGATGAAGCTTTCTTT. Translation: CASGRTDEAFF.

The chain uses TRBV4-3 and TRBJ1-5; 7 bases line up with TRBD1. V was clipped by 0 bases and J by 7 bases; unmatched bases: 6. Germline values: CDR1 LGHNA, CDR2 YSLEER. The CDR3 loop spans 15 amino acids. The chain's CDR3 is CASSQEVQGGQPQHF. CDR3 DNA sequence: TGCGCCAGCAGCCAAGAGGTCCAGGGGGGACAGCCCCAGCATTTT.

This chain links TRBV30 with TRBJ1-1; D is perhaps TRBD1 (6 bases). The CDR3 is 14 residues long. Trimming left V 5 bases short and J 5 bases short, with 18 bases between. Germline V gene lookup returns CDR1 GTSNPN and CDR2 SVGIG (reference sequence). In nucleotides, the CDR3 is TGTGCCTGGGCTGCGGTGGCAGGGGTAACTGAAGCTTTCTTT. Translation gives CAWAAVAGVTEAFF. The full variable domain, rest sourced from reference TRBV30 and TRBJ1-1, is SQTIHQWPATLVQPVGSPLSLECTVEGTSNPNLYWYRQAAGRGLQLLFYSVGIGQISSEVPQNLSASRPQDRQFILSSKKLLLSDSGFYLCAWAAVAGVTEAFFGQGTRLTVV.

Regarding this clone: Other nucleotide sequences in the sample specify the same CDR3. This chain links TRBV5-1 with TRBJ2-1; D is undetermined. The CDR3 is made up of 13 amino acids. V was shortened by 0 bases and J by 4 bases, with 5 bases between the two germline ends. Germline V CDR1 and CDR2: SGHRS, YFSETQ. CDR3 sequence (DNA): TGCGCCAGCAGCTTGGATGGATACAATGAGCAGTTCTTC. It encodes CASSLDGYNEQFF.

This clone appeared a few times. The chain uses TRBV30 and TRBJ1-5, with 7 bases identical to TRBD1. The trim removed 1 base at V and 6 bases at J, leaving 6 bases unmatched. The germline gives CDR1 GTSNPN, CDR2 SVGIG (reference sequence). This CDR3 spans 14 amino acids. Here the CDR3 DNA reads TGTGCCTGGAGTGGGTCAGGGGGAATTCAGCCCCAGCATTTT. Its protein is CAWSGSGGIQPQHF.

The V call is TRBV5-1, the J call TRBJ2-7; D is ambiguous. Per germline, CDR1 SGHRS and CDR2 YFSETQ. The ends were cut back, 0 bases at V and 2 bases at J, with 9 bases in the middle. The CDR3 is 14 amino acids. In DNA, the CDR3 is TGCGCCAGCAGCTTGGAAGCGTCTACCTACGAGCAGTACTTC. As protein: CASSLEASTYEQYF.

The chain uses TRBV5-1 and TRBJ2-3, with no clear D. This CDR3 comprises 13 residues. The V gene lost 2 bases and the J gene lost 0 bases, with 4 bases spanning the gap. From germline, CDR1 is SGHRS and CDR2 YFSETQ. DNA of the CDR3: TGCGCCAGCAGCTTAAGTAGCACAGATACGCAGTATTTT. This gives the protein CASSLSSTDTQYF.

The rearrangement joins TRBV12-5 to TRBJ2-5, with D perhaps matching TRBD1 or TRBD2 (5 bases each). The V gene's germline CDR1 is LGHNT and CDR2 FRNRAP. This CDR3 has 13 amino acids. Trimming cost V 4 bases and J 6 bases, with 12 bases left between them. The CDR3 is CASGSPREKTQYF. Here the CDR3 DNA reads TGTGCTAGTGGTTCCCCCAGGGAGAAGACCCAGTACTTC. Full variable domain (outside the CDR3, taken from reference TRBV12-5 and TRBJ2-5): DARVTQTPRHKVTEMGQEVTMRCQPILGHNTVFWYRQTMMQGLELLAYFRNRAPLDDSGMPKDRFSAEMPDATLATLKIQPSEPRDSAVYFCASGSPREKTQYFGPGTRLLVL.

This clone has a single count. The J gene is TRBJ2-5, the V gene TRBV4-3; 8 bases align to TRBD2. CDR3 size: 16 residues. The junction had 8 bases not matched to a gene; V was cut back by 4 bases and J by 1 base. Looked up from germline, CDR1 is LGHNA and CDR2 is YSLEER. The CDR3 loop reads CASSPGGASVQETQYF. Here the CDR3 DNA reads TGCGCCAGCAGCCCCGGGGGGGCGAGTGTCCAAGAGACCCAGTACTTC.

This chain connects TRBV30 to TRBJ1-2, with TRBD1 matching 7 bases. Losses at the gene ends were 8 bases for V and 7 bases for J; bases not matched to a gene: 19. Germline V gene data show CDR1 as GTSNPN and CDR2 as SVGIG (reference sequence). The CDR3 runs to 15 residues. CDR3 in amino acids: CAGRERDRISSGYTF. CDR3 DNA: TGTGCCGGGCGGGAACGGGACAGAATTTCGTCTGGCTACACCTTC.